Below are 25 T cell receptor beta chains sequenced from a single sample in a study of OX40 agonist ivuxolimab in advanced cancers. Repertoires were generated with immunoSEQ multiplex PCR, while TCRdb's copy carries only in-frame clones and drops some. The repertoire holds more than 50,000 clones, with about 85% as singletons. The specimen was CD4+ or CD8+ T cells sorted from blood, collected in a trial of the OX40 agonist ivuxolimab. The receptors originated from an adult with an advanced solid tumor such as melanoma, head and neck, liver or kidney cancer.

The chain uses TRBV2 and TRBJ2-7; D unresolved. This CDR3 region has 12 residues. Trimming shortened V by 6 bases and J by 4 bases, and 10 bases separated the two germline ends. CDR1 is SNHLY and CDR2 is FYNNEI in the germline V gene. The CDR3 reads CASRWQGYEQYF. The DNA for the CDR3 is TGTGCCAGCAGATGGCAAGGATACGAGCAGTACTTC.

As DNA, the CDR3 is TGTGCCAGCAGCCATAGCAATCAGCCCCAGCATTTT. Translating gives CASSHSNQPQHF. The chain carries TRBV13 and TRBJ1-5; D is unresolved. Trimming stripped 5 bases from V and 0 bases from J, with 2 bases between. CDR1 and CDR2 from the germline V gene are PRHDT and FYEKMQ (reference sequence). CDR3 length: 12 amino acids.

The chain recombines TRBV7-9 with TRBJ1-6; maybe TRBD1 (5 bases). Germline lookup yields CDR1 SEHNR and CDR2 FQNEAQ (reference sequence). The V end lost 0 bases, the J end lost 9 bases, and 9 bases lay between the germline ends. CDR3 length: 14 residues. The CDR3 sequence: CASSLAGGGSPLHF. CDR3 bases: TGTGCCAGCAGCTTAGCGGGGGGTGGTTCACCCCTCCACTTT.

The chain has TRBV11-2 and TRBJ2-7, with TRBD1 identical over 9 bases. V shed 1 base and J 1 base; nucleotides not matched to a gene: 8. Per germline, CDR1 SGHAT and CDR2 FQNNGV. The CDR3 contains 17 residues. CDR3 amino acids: CASSLAGTGKLSYEQYF. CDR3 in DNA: TGTGCCAGCAGCTTAGCAGGGACAGGGAAATTATCCTACGAGCAGTACTTC.

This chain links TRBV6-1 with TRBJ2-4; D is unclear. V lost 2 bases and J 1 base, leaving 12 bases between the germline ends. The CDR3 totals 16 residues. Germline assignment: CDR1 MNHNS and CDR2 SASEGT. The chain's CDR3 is CASSEMTRKAKNIQYF. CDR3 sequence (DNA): TGTGCCAGCAGTGAAATGACCCGGAAGGCCAAAAACATTCAGTACTTC.

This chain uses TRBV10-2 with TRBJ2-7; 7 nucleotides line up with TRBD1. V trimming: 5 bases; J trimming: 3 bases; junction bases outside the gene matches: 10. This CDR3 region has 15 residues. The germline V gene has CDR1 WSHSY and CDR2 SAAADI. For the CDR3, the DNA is TGCGCCAGCAGTCGACAGGGCAGATACTACTACGAGCAGTACTTC. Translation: CASSRQGRYYYEQYF.

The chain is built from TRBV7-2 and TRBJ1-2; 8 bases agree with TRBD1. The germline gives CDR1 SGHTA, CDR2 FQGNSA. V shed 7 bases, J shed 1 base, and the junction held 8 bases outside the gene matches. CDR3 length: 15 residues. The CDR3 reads CASTITGGVNYGYTF. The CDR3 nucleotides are TGTGCCAGCACAATCACAGGGGGAGTTAACTATGGCTACACCTTC.

The CDR3: CASSLVRGTDEQYF. Here the CDR3 DNA reads TGCGCCAGCAGCTTGGTAAGGGGCACGGACGAGCAGTACTTC. The V gene is TRBV5-1, the J gene TRBJ2-7; D perhaps matches TRBD1 (5 bases). V was clipped by 0 bases and J by 5 bases, with 12 bases between them. The CDR3 contains 14 residues. Germline CDR1 SGHRS, CDR2 YFSETQ.

DNA of the CDR3: TGTGCCAGCTCATTTAGGGCGGCTCAGCCCCAGCATTTT. As protein: CASSFRAAQPQHF. The chain carries TRBV18 and TRBJ1-5; no clear D. Germline-derived CDR1 and CDR2 are KGHSH and LQKENI. This CDR3 region has 13 residues. The germline V and J ends were trimmed by 5 bases and 6 bases, with 11 bases remaining between them.

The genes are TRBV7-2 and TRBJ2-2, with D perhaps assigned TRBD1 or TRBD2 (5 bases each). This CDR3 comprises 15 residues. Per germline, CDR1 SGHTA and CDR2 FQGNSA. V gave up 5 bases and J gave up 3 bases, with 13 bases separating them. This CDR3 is CASSPGRRYTGELFF. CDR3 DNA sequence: TGTGCCAGCAGCCCGGGACGCCGCTACACCGGGGAGCTGTTTTTT.

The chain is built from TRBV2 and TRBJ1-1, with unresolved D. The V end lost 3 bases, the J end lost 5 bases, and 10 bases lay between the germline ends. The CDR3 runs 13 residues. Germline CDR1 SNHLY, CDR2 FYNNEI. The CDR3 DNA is TGTGCCAGCAGTGAGAGGCAACAAACTGAAGCTTTCTTT. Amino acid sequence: CASSERQQTEAFF. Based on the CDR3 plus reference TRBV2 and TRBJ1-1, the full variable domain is EPEVTQTPSHQVTQMGQEVILRCVPISNHLYFYWYRQILGQKVEFLVSFYNNEISEKSEIFDDQFSVERPDGSNFTLKIRSTKLEDSAMYFCASSERQQTEAFFGQGTRLTVV.

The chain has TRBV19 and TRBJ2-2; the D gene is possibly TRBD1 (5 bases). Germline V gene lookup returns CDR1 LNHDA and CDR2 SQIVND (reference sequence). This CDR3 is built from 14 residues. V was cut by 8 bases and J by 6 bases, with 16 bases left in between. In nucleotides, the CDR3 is TGTGCCAGTCATGTTACAGGCTCACCCGGGGAGCTGTTTTTT. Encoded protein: CASHVTGSPGELFF. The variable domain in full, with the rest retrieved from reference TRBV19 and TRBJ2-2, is DGGITQSPKYLFRKEGQNVTLSCEQNLNHDAMYWYRQDPGQGLRLIYYSQIVNDFQKGDIAEGYSVSREKKESFPLTVTSAQKNPTAFYLCASHVTGSPGELFFGEGSRLTVL.

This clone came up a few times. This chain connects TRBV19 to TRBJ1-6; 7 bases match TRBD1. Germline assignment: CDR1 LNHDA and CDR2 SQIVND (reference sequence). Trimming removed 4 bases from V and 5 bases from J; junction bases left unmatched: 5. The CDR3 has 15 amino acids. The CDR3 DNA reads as TGTGCCAGTAGTACGGGGACAGTCAATAATTCACCCCTCCACTTT. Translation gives CASSTGTVNNSPLHF. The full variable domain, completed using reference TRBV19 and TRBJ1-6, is DGGITQSPKYLFRKEGQNVTLSCEQNLNHDAMYWYRQDPGQGLRLIYYSQIVNDFQKGDIAEGYSVSREKKESFPLTVTSAQKNPTAFYLCASSTGTVNNSPLHFGNGTRLTVT.

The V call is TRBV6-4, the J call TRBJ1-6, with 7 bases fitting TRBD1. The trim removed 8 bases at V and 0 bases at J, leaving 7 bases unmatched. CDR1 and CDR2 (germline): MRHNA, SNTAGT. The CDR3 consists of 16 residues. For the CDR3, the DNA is TGTGCCAGCTGTGGGACAGTTAGCTCCTATAATTCACCCCTCCACTTT. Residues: CASCGTVSSYNSPLHF.

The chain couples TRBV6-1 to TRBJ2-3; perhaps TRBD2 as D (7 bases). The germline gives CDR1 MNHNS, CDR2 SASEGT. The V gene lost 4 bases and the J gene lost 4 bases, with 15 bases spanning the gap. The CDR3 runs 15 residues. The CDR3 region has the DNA TGTGCCAGCAGTGTCGTGGGGGGGCCCTCAGATACGCAGTATTTT. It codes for CASSVVGGPSDTQYF.

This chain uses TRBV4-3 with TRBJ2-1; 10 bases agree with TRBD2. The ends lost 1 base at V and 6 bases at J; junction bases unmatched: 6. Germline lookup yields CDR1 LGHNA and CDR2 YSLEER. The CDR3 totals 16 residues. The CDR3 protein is CASSQGSRTSGNEQFF. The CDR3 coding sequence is TGCGCCAGCAGCCAAGGGTCCCGGACTAGCGGCAATGAGCAGTTCTTC.

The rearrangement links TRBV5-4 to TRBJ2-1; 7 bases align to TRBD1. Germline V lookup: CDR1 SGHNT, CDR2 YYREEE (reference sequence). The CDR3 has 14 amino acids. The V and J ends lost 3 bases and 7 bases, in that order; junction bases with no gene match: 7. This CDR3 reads CASSYLSGGNEQFF. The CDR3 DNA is TGTGCCAGCAGCTACCTGTCAGGGGGAAATGAGCAGTTCTTC.

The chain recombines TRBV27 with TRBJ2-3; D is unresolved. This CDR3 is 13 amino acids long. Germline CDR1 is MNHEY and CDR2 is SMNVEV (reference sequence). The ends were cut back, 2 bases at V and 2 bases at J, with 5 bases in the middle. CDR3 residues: CASSLEYTDTQYF. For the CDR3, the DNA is TGTGCCAGCAGTTTAGAGTACACAGATACGCAGTATTTT.

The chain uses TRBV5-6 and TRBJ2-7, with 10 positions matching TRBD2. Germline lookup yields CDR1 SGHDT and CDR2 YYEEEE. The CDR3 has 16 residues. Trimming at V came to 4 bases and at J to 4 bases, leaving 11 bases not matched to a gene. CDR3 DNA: TGTGCCAGCAGCATAGCACCTAGCGGGGGATCGTACGAGCAGTACTTC. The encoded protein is CASSIAPSGGSYEQYF.

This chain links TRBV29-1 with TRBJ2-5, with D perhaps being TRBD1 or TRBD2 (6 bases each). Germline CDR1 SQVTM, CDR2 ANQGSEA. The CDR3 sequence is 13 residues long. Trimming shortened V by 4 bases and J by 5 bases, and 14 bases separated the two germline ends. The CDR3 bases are TGCAGCGTTGGAGGGGGGCGAACGGAGACCCAGTACTTC. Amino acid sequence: CSVGGGRTETQYF.

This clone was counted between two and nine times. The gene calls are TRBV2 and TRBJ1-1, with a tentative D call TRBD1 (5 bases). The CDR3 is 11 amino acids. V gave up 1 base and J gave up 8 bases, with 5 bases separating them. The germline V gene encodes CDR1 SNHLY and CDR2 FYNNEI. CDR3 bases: TGTGCCAGCAGTGAAGACAGGGAAGCTTTCTTT. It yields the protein CASSEDREAFF.

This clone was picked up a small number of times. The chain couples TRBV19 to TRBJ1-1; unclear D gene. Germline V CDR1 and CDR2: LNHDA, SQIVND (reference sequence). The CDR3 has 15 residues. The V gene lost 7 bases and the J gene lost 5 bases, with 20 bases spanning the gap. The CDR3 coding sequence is TGTGCCAGTACCCGACTTACACGCCCGTGGACTGAAGCTTTCTTT. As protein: CASTRLTRPWTEAFF. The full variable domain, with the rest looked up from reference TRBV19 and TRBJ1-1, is DGGITQSPKYLFRKEGQNVTLSCEQNLNHDAMYWYRQDPGQGLRLIYYSQIVNDFQKGDIAEGYSVSREKKESFPLTVTSAQKNPTAFYLCASTRLTRPWTEAFFGQGTRLTVV.

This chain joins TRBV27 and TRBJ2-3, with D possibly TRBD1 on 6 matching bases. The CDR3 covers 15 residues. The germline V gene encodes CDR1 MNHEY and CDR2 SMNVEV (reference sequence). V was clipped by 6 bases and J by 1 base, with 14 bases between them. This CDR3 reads CASSTGGAGTDTQYF. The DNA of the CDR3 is TGTGCCAGCAGCACTGGGGGCGCCGGCACAGATACGCAGTATTTT.

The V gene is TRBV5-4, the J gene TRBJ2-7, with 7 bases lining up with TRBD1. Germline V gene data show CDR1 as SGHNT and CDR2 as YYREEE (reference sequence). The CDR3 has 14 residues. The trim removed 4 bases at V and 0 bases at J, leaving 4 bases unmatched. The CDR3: CASSVQGNSYEQYF. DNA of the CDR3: TGTGCCAGCAGCGTACAGGGGAACTCCTACGAGCAGTACTTC.

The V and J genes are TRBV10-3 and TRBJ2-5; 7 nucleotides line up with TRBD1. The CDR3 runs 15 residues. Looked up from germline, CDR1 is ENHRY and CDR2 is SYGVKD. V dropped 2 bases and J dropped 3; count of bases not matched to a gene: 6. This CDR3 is CAISEPTGPKETQYF. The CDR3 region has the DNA TGTGCCATCAGTGAGCCGACAGGGCCTAAAGAGACCCAGTACTTC.